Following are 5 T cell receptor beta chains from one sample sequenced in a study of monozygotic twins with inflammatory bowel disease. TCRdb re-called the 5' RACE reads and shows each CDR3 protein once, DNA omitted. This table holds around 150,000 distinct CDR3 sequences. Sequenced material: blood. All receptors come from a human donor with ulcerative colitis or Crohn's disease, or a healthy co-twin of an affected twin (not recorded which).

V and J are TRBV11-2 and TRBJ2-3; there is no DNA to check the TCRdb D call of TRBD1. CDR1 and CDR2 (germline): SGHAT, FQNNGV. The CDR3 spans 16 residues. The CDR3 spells CASSFGTPPSTDTQYF. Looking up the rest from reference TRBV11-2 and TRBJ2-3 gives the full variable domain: EAGVAQSPRYKIIEKRQSVAFWCNPISGHATLYWYQQILGQGPKLLIQFQNNGVVDDSQLPKDRFSAERLKGVDSTLKIQPAKLEDSAVYLCASSFGTPPSTDTQYFGPGTRLTVL.

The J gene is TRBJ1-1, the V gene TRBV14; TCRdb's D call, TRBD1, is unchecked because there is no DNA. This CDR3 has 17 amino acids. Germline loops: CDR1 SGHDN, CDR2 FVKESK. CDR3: CASSLKFGTLRNTEAFF.

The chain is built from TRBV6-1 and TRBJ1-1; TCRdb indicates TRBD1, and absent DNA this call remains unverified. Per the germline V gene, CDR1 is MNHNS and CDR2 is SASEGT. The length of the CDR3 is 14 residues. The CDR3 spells CASRLGQDDTEAFF.

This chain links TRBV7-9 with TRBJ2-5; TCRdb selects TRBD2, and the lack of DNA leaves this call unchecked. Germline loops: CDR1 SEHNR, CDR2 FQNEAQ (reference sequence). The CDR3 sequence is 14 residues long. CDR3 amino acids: CASSFLSGQETQYF.

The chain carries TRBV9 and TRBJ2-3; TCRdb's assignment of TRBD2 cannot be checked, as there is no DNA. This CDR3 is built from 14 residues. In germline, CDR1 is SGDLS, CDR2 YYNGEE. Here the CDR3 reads CASSTSGATDTQYF.